The clone carrying this T cell receptor (beta chain) turned up a few times. What it binds is unknown. CDR1 and CDR2 from the germline V gene are LNHDA and SQIVND (reference sequence). The CDR3 has 18 residues. Trimming took 4 bases from V and 2 from J, leaving 21 bases between them. This entry is derived from a study of T cell repertoires in cytomegalovirus infection. TCRdb called the reads again in MiXCR, with one record for every CDR3 protein. The table lists some 310,000 distinct CDR3 sequences, about 25% of them singletons, with about an eighth in the top ten. Findings and caveats of the study: Ex vivo, HLA-C-restricted CMV-specific TCR beta clonotypes prevailed over the rest of the response. Based on cumulative public TCR beta family frequency, carriers of CMV plus the relevant HLA were identified.

The receptor was isolated from a human donor in good health (CMV status not recorded). Some clones in this sample may be carry-over from other donors' samples. This specimen was cultured PBMCs, taken from culture after CMV antigen stimulation. The chain employs TRBV19 and TRBJ1-3; D is perhaps TRBD1 (6 bases). The CDR3 spells CASSRTGGGLDPGNTIYF. For the CDR3, the DNA is TGTGCCAGTAGTAGGACTGGGGGCGGGTTGGATCCTGGAAACACCATATATTTT.